This T cell receptor beta chain was sequenced for a study of human T cells and chemical hapten exposure. The overall study: Scalp application of diphenylcyclopropenone was performed weekly in patients across the entire roughly 22-week study. Enrolled patients were predominantly female and had alopecia areata, totalis or universalis. Whole-study results and caveats: Alopecia in all donors means immunity may differ from healthy individuals.

As to time point: patch test 2, 6 weeks after DPC sensitization. As to treatment: therapeutic diphenylcyclopropenone sensitization with weekly scalp DPC. On this clonotype: As yet, its antigen is unknown.

Each CDR3 protein gets one entry after TCRdb re-called the RACE reads with MiXCR. The sample lists approximately 69,000 distinct CDR3 sequences, over 9% occurring once. The clonotype comes from a woman in her fifties or sixties with alopecia areata. Some clones in this sample may be carry-over from other donors' samples. This specimen was whole blood, taken in connection with sensitization to the hapten diphenylcyclopropenone (DPC).

The CDR3 protein is CASSALWGSSTDTQYF. The CDR3 DNA reads TGTGCCAGCAGCGCCCTGTGGGGGAGCTCTACAGATACGCAGTATTTT. The chain is built from TRBV3-1 and TRBJ2-3; D may correspond to TRBD1 or TRBD2 (5 bases each). Trimming took off 5 bases at V and 3 bases at J, with 18 bases between the two ends. The CDR3 has 16 amino acids. Germline loops: CDR1 LGHDT, CDR2 YNNKEL (reference sequence).